The 30 T cell receptor beta chains below all came from one sample that was sequenced in a study of blood T cell repertoires in COVID-19. The protocol was immunoSEQ multiplex PCR, while the TCRdb copy is restricted to in-frame clones and leaves out a portion. The repertoire has about 100,000 clones, roughly 88% of them found once; the top ten carry about 5.3%. Material for sequencing was peripheral blood. Receptor source: a human donor in a cohort sampled during active COVID-19.

This chain joins TRBV4-1 and TRBJ1-2; no reliable D call. The CDR3 has 14 amino acids. CDR1 is MGHRA and CDR2 is YSYEKL in the germline V gene. V lost 5 bases, J lost 1 base, and 11 bases lay in between. This CDR3 reads CASSSPGGNYGYTF. CDR3 nucleotides: TGCGCCAGCAGCTCCCCCGGTGGTAACTATGGCTACACCTTC.

The rearrangement joins TRBV12-3 or TRBV12-4 to TRBJ2-7, with 7 bases identical to TRBD2. The J segment lost 1 base and the V segment lost 6 bases, leaving 3 bases of the junction unmatched. The CDR3 is 13 residues long. The CDR3 sequence: CASRREKSYEQYF. DNA for the CDR3: TGTGCCAGCAGGCGGGAGAAATCCTACGAGCAGTACTTC.

The gene calls are TRBV9 and TRBJ2-1; 12 bases agree with TRBD2. The CDR3 is 18 amino acids. From germline, CDR1 is SGDLS and CDR2 YYNGEE. V gave up 0 bases and J gave up 3 bases; unmatched junction bases: 7. The DNA for the CDR3 is TGTGCCAGCAGCGTAGAGCTAGCGGGAGGGAGGAACTACAATGAGCAGTTCTTC. It translates to CASSVELAGGRNYNEQFF. The entire variable domain, with the rest obtained from reference TRBV9 and TRBJ2-1, is as follows: DSGVTQTPKHLITATGQRVTLRCSPRSGDLSVYWYQQSLDQGLQFLIQYYNGEERAKGNILERFSAQQFPDLHSELNLSSLELGDSALYFCASSVELAGGRNYNEQFFGPGTRLTVL.

The gene calls are TRBV5-4 and TRBJ2-2; 9 bases are a match to TRBD2. CDR1 is SGHNT, CDR2 YYREEE, per germline (reference sequence). The CDR3 loop spans 16 amino acids. After removal of 2 bases from V and 7 bases from J, the junction contained 9 bases not matched to a gene. The CDR3 coding sequence is TGTGCCAGCAGCTTCGGGCTAGCGGGACTAGTCGGGGAGCTGTTTTTT. As protein: CASSFGLAGLVGELFF.

The chain couples TRBV27 to TRBJ1-1; TRBD1 is a possible D gene (6 bases). Between the trimmed V and J ends, which lost 4 bases and 1 base, there was a span of 19 bases. Germline-derived CDR1 and CDR2 are MNHEY and SMNVEV (reference sequence). The CDR3 is 17 amino acids. CDR3 region: CASSSILTRTENTEAFF. The CDR3 DNA is TGTGCCAGCAGTTCGATATTGACCCGGACAGAGAACACTGAAGCTTTCTTT.

This sequence joins TRBV7-2 and TRBJ2-1, with no clear D. There are 14 residues in the CDR3. The germline V gene encodes CDR1 SGHTA and CDR2 FQGNSA. V dropped 2 bases and J dropped 5 bases, with 10 bases sitting between them. The CDR3 here is CASSLSFGNNEQFF. The CDR3 DNA reads as TGTGCCAGCAGCTTATCGTTCGGTAACAATGAGCAGTTCTTC.

The rearrangement joins TRBV5-1 to TRBJ2-5; 7 bases map to TRBD2. CDR3 length: 16 amino acids. The V segment lost 7 bases and the J segment 2 bases; nucleotides outside the gene matches: 14. Germline V gene data show CDR1 as SGHRS and CDR2 as YFSETQ. As DNA, the CDR3 is TGCGCCAGCTCAGTTTCTAGCGGACGGAAGCAAGAGACCCAGTACTTC. Translation gives CASSVSSGRKQETQYF.

The J gene is TRBJ2-7, the V gene TRBV25-1, with 8 bases matching TRBD1. The trim removed 5 bases at V and 6 bases at J, leaving 9 bases unmatched. The CDR3 covers 14 residues. The V gene's germline CDR1 is MGHDK and CDR2 SYGVNS. The CDR3 spells CASSRPGGRGEQYF. The CDR3 bases are TGTGCCAGCAGTCGGCCAGGGGGCCGTGGCGAGCAGTACTTC.

The J gene is TRBJ2-3, the V gene TRBV4-1, with D tentatively TRBD2 (6 bases). Germline CDR1 and CDR2: MGHRA and YSYEKL. The germline V and J ends were trimmed by 1 base and 6 bases, with 11 bases remaining between them. The CDR3 contains 14 residues. The DNA for the CDR3 is TGCGCCAGCAGCCAAGCTGGAGGGAAGGATACGCAGTATTTT. Translating it yields CASSQAGGKDTQYF.

The chain has TRBV2 and TRBJ2-1; TRBD1 is a possible D gene (8 bases). CDR1 and CDR2 from the germline V gene are SNHLY and FYNNEI. With 5 bases removed from V and 4 bases from J, the gap between germline ends came to 12 bases. CDR3 length: 14 amino acids. The CDR3 protein is CASSHRGGYNEQFF. CDR3 coding DNA: TGTGCCAGCAGTCACAGGGGGGGATACAATGAGCAGTTCTTC.

V usage is TRBV5-1 and J usage is TRBJ2-7, with 9 positions matching TRBD1. The CDR3 runs to 16 residues. CDR1 is SGHRS, CDR2 YFSETQ, per germline. Germline trimming cut 4 bases from V and 7 bases from J; bases unmatched to any gene: 15. CDR3 in amino acids: CASSHGPGQGPSEQYF. CDR3 DNA: TGCGCCAGCAGCCACGGGCCGGGACAGGGTCCCTCTGAGCAGTACTTC.

The chain links TRBV28 to TRBJ1-1; weak D call: TRBD1 (5 bases). Germline V gene lookup returns CDR1 MDHEN and CDR2 SYDVKM. The CDR3 contains 13 residues. Trimming stripped 2 bases from V and 6 bases from J, with 10 bases between. The CDR3 protein is CASSLQGASEAFF. The CDR3 region has the DNA TGTGCCAGCAGTTTACAAGGGGCGTCTGAAGCTTTCTTT.

The CDR3 reads CASSWPTGGRRDTQYF. The CDR3 DNA reads as TGCGCCAGCAGCTGGCCCACGGGCGGGAGAAGAGATACGCAGTATTTT. The chain employs TRBV5-1 and TRBJ2-3; 7 bases are a match to TRBD2. Trimming at V came to 3 bases and at J to 5 bases, leaving 12 bases not matched to a gene. Germline CDR1 SGHRS, CDR2 YFSETQ. The CDR3 is made up of 16 amino acids.

The J gene is TRBJ1-1, the V gene TRBV12-3 or TRBV12-4; TRBD1 is a possible D gene (5 bases). The CDR3 covers 13 residues. Trimming shortened V by 7 bases and J by 5 bases, and 14 bases separated the two germline ends. The CDR3 region is CASTTEIETEAFF. As DNA, the CDR3 is TGTGCCAGCACGACAGAAATCGAGACTGAAGCTTTCTTT.

The chain links TRBV11-2 to TRBJ2-7; 9 bases are a match to TRBD2. Looked up from germline, CDR1 is SGHAT and CDR2 is FQNNGV. V shed 2 bases, J shed 1 base, and the junction held 6 bases outside the gene matches. The CDR3 contains 16 residues. CDR3 sequence: CASSLTAGGYSYEQYF. CDR3 nucleotide sequence: TGTGCCAGCAGCTTAACGGCGGGAGGGTATTCCTACGAGCAGTACTTC.

J is TRBJ1-5 and V is TRBV18, with a possible D match to TRBD1 (5 bases). The CDR3 runs 15 residues. In germline, CDR1 is KGHSH, CDR2 LQKENI. The V end lost 0 bases, the J end lost 1 base, and 7 bases lay between the germline ends. The DNA of the CDR3 is TGTGCCAGCTCACCACCGGGGGGGAGCAATCAGCCCCAGCATTTT. It is translated as CASSPPGGSNQPQHF.

The V gene is TRBV15, the J gene TRBJ1-5, with D hard to call. CDR3 length: 15 amino acids. Germline V gives CDR1 LNHNV, CDR2 YYDKDF (reference sequence). Trimming removed 6 bases from V and 4 bases from J, with 16 bases in between. The DNA of the CDR3 is TGTGCCACCAGAACAGTCCTTTATTGGAATCAGCCCCAGCATTTT. Amino acid sequence: CATRTVLYWNQPQHF.

The chain is built from TRBV21-1 and TRBJ2-5; the table's D call, TRBD2, was not checked against the DNA. TRBV21-1 is assigned pseudogene status. There are 14 residues in the CDR3. CDR3 coding DNA: TGTGCCAGCAGCGCCCCGGTCGGTCGTGAGACCCAGTACTTC. Its protein is CASSAPVGRETQYF.

J is TRBJ1-2 and V is TRBV7-2; the D gene is possibly TRBD1 (6 bases). Trimming removed 5 bases from V and 4 bases from J, with 17 bases in between. Germline CDR1 SGHTA, CDR2 FQGNSA. This CDR3 has 15 residues. This CDR3 reads CASSAINTGIYGYTF. The CDR3 DNA reads as TGTGCCAGCAGCGCCATAAATACAGGGATCTATGGCTACACCTTC.

This sequence joins TRBV6-2 or TRBV6-3 and TRBJ1-1, with TRBD1 as a possible D gene (6 bases). The ends were cut back, 6 bases at V and 3 bases at J, with 20 bases in the middle. This CDR3 has 16 amino acids. CDR1 and CDR2 (germline): MNHEY, SVGEGT. The CDR3 loop is CASSSGSGTIYTEAFF. The DNA of the CDR3 is TGTGCCAGCAGCTCAGGGTCTGGGACAATTTACACTGAAGCTTTCTTT.

The chain employs TRBV2 and TRBJ2-1, with 7 bases identical to TRBD2. J lost 1 base, V lost 2 bases, and 5 bases had no gene match. This CDR3 has 16 residues. Germline CDR1 reads SNHLY; CDR2 reads FYNNEI. The CDR3 DNA reads as TGTGCCAGCAGTGAAAGGACTAGTCGTTCCTACAATGAGCAGTTCTTC. Translation gives CASSERTSRSYNEQFF.

The chain is built from TRBV19 and TRBJ1-5; no firm D call. This CDR3 is built from 15 residues. The V gene's germline CDR1 is LNHDA and CDR2 SQIVND (reference sequence). The V end was cut by 4 bases, the J end by 1 base, with 11 bases between. CDR3 sequence (DNA): TGTGCCAGTAGTACGGGCCGAGGGAGCAATCAGCCCCAGCATTTT. Translated, it gives CASSTGRGSNQPQHF.

CDR3: CASSSGRGREKLFF. CDR3 DNA: TGTGCCAGCAGTTCAGGCAGGGGGAGGGAAAAACTGTTTTTT. The chain employs TRBV6-6 and TRBJ1-4; 7 positions match TRBD1. The CDR3 extends over 14 amino acids. Per germline, CDR1 MNHNY and CDR2 SVGAGI (reference sequence). V gave up 4 bases and J gave up 8 bases; unmatched junction bases: 7.

The chain carries TRBV6-5 and TRBJ2-1, with a weak D call TRBD2 (5 bases). The V end lost 6 bases, the J end lost 4 bases, and 10 bases lay between the germline ends. In germline, CDR1 is MNHEY, CDR2 SVGAGI. The length of the CDR3 is 13 residues. The CDR3 sequence is CASRPPGYNEQFF. CDR3 nucleotides: TGTGCCAGCAGACCTCCGGGATACAATGAGCAGTTCTTC.

This clone appeared a single time. The chain employs TRBV5-4 and TRBJ1-6; 7 positions match TRBD1. The CDR3 runs 15 residues. V lost 1 base, J lost 5 bases, and 3 bases stayed unmatched. Germline V lookup: CDR1 SGHNT, CDR2 YYREEE (reference sequence). The CDR3: CASSLSGTDNSPLHF. The CDR3 nucleotides are TGTGCCAGCAGCTTGTCCGGGACAGATAATTCACCCCTCCACTTT.

The chain has TRBV4-1 and TRBJ2-7; 10 nucleotides line up with TRBD1. The length of the CDR3 is 15 residues. CDR1 MGHRA and CDR2 YSYEKL come from the germline V gene. V trimming: 1 base; J trimming: 7 bases; junction bases outside the gene matches: 7. For the CDR3, the DNA is TGCGCCAGCAGCCAAGTTTTGACAGGGGGCTGGGAGCAGTACTTC. The encoded protein is CASSQVLTGGWEQYF.

V usage is TRBV5-1 and J usage is TRBJ2-1; D might be TRBD2 (6 bases). V was cut by 2 bases and J by 7 bases, with 10 bases left in between. Germline V CDR1 and CDR2: SGHRS, YFSETQ. The CDR3 length is 13 residues. DNA of the CDR3: TGCGCCAGCAGCTTATCTAGCGCGAATGAGCAGTTCTTC. Amino acid sequence: CASSLSSANEQFF.

This chain uses TRBV20-1 with TRBJ2-3, with TRBD2 identical over 9 bases. This CDR3 comprises 15 residues. Germline-derived CDR1 and CDR2 are DFQATT and SNEGSKA (reference sequence). V was pared by 3 bases and J by 2 bases, with 6 bases of the junction left unmatched. The CDR3 loop reads CSASSLAGNTDTQYF. DNA for the CDR3: TGCAGTGCTAGTAGTCTAGCGGGAAACACAGATACGCAGTATTTT.

The chain combines TRBV11-2 with TRBJ2-1; 10 nucleotides agree with TRBD1. The CDR3 consists of 14 residues. The V segment lost 6 bases and the J segment 7 bases; nucleotides outside the gene matches: 6. Per germline, CDR1 SGHAT and CDR2 FQNNGV. The CDR3 is CASRGTGVGNEQFF. DNA of the CDR3: TGTGCCAGCAGGGGGACAGGGGTGGGGAATGAGCAGTTCTTC.

The chain couples TRBV28 to TRBJ2-1; 10 nucleotides agree with TRBD1. V was clipped by 1 base and J by 5 bases; unmatched bases: 5. Germline V lookup: CDR1 MDHEN, CDR2 SYDVKM. The CDR3 loop spans 16 amino acids. CDR3 DNA: TGTGCCAGCAGTTTATCCGGACAGGGGGGTAACAATGAGCAGTTCTTC. Translated: CASSLSGQGGNNEQFF.